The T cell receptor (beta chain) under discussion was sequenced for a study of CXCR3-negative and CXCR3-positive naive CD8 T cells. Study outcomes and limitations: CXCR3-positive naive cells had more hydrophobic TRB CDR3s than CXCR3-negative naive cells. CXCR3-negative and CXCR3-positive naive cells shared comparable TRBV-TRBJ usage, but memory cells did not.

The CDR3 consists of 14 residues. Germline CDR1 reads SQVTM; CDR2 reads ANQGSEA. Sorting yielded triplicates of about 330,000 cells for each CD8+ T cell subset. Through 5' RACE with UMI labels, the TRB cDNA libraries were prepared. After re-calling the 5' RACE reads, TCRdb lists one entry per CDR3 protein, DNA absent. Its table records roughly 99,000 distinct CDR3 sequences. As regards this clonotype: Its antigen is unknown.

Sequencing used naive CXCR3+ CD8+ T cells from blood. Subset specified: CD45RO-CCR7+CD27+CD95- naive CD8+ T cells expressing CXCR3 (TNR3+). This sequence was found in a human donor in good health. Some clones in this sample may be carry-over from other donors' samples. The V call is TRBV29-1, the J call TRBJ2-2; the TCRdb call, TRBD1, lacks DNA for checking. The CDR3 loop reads CSVEGQLSTGELFF.